These 10 T cell receptor beta chains came from one sample sequenced in a study of human T cells and chemical hapten exposure. Time point given: healthy volunteer bleed at 6 weeks. Blood, whole and unfractionated, served as the source for total RNA extraction. MiXCR, run by TCRdb on the RACE reads, gives a single entry per CDR3 protein. The data contain around 80,000 distinct CDR3 sequences, around 8.7% of them singletons. The specimen sequenced was whole blood. Source of these receptors: a male donor in good health. Some clones in this sample may be carry-over from other donors' samples.

This clonotype was recorded a few times. This sequence joins TRBV20-1 and TRBJ2-3; 12 nucleotides match TRBD2. CDR1 is DFQATT and CDR2 is SNEGSKA in the germline V gene (reference sequence). Trimming at V came to 3 bases and at J to 2 bases, leaving 3 bases not matched to a gene. CDR3 size: 15 residues. The CDR3, as DNA: TGCAGTGCTAGCCGGACTAGCGGGGCCACAGATACGCAGTATTTT. Amino acid sequence: CSASRTSGATDTQYF.

With respect to this clonotype: The junction departs from the called germline gene at one end, perhaps through a read error. The rearrangement uses TRBV3-1 and TRBJ2-7; D gene uncertain. Germline lookup yields CDR1 LGHDT and CDR2 YNNKEL (reference sequence). The CDR3 runs to 11 residues. The CDR3 here is CVSSQSHEQYF. CDR3 DNA: TGTGTCAGCAGCCAGAGCCACGAGCAGTACTTC.

The chain carries TRBV20-1 and TRBJ1-5; 7 nucleotides align to TRBD1. The CDR3 contains 14 residues. In germline, CDR1 is DFQATT, CDR2 SNEGSKA (reference sequence). The V gene end was trimmed by 5 bases and the J gene end by 0 bases; junction bases not matched to a gene: 4. CDR3 DNA sequence: TGCAGTGCTGGGACAGCTGATAGCAATCAGCCCCAGCATTTT. This sequence encodes CSAGTADSNQPQHF.

Only a few counts were recorded for this clonotype. The chain recombines TRBV7-2 with TRBJ1-1, with D hard to call. Germline CDR1 and CDR2: SGHTA and FQGNSA. CDR3 length: 13 amino acids. Between the trimmed V and J ends, which lost 1 base and 2 bases, there was a span of 5 bases. The DNA for the CDR3 is TGTGCCAGCAGCTTAGGGGCAAACACTGAAGCTTTCTTT. Its protein product is CASSLGANTEAFF.

Ten or more counts support this clonotype. This chain links TRBV6-5 with TRBJ2-5; 7 bases agree with TRBD2. The CDR3 sequence is 15 residues long. Trimming at V came to 6 bases and at J to 2 bases, leaving 9 bases not matched to a gene. The germline V gene has CDR1 MNHEY and CDR2 SVGAGI. The CDR3 DNA is TGTGCCAGCAGCCCTAGCGGCGGGGATCAAGAGACCCAGTACTTC. It is translated as CASSPSGGDQETQYF.

For this clonotype: One base away lies a much larger clone, so this may be a sequencing read error. The chain joins TRBV2 to TRBJ1-4; the D is unclear. This CDR3 region has 15 residues. Germline CDR1 SNHLY, CDR2 FYNNEI. The CDR3: CASSDPRKQNEKLLF. DNA of the CDR3: TGTGCCAGCAGTGACCCACGGAAGCAGAATGAAAAACTGCTTTTT.

As to this clonotype: A much larger clone lies a single base off, so this may be a read error. This chain links TRBV5-6 with TRBJ1-5, with no clear D. Germline CDR1 is SGHDT and CDR2 is YYEEEE. CDR3 length equals 20 residues. The germline V and J ends were trimmed by 1 base and 3 bases, with 26 bases remaining between them. The CDR3 sequence: CASSLFGEAHSPDINQPQHF. The CDR3 DNA follows: TGTGCCAGCAGCTTGTTCGGTGAGGCGCACTCGCCAGATATCAATCAGCCCCAGCATTTT.

This clonotype has only a few counts. The gene calls are TRBV16 and TRBJ1-2, with TRBD1 as a possible D gene (5 bases). Per germline, CDR1 KGHSY and CDR2 FQNENV. V shed 1 base and J shed 6 bases, with 12 bases lying between them. CDR3 length: 14 residues. CDR3 loop: CASSQYRDGNGYTF. CDR3 bases: TGTGCCAGCAGCCAATACCGGGACGGAAATGGCTACACCTTC.

This chain uses TRBV20-1 with TRBJ2-5; a possible D gene is TRBD2 (5 bases). Trimming took 5 bases from V and 4 from J, leaving 17 bases between them. The CDR3 has 14 residues. The germline V gene has CDR1 DFQATT and CDR2 SNEGSKA (reference sequence). CDR3 sequence: CSARSPRDGETQYF. In DNA form, the CDR3 reads TGCAGTGCTCGCAGCCCACGGGATGGAGAGACCCAGTACTTC.

This clonotype was picked up many times. The chain uses TRBV27 and TRBJ1-1, with 7 bases matching TRBD1. V was pared by 5 bases and J by 4 bases, with 7 bases of the junction left unmatched. Per germline, CDR1 MNHEY and CDR2 SMNVEV (reference sequence). CDR3 size: 14 residues. CDR3 loop: CASSLQGRSTEAFF. CDR3 sequence (DNA): TGTGCCAGCAGTCTACAGGGGAGGAGCACTGAAGCTTTCTTT.